The 14 T cell receptor beta chains below come from one sample, sequenced in a study of blood T cell repertoires in COVID-19. TCRdb keeps only in-frame clones here, not all; method: immunoSEQ multiplex PCR. The sample includes 120,000 to 150,000 clones, around nine tenths of them seen just once. The material sequenced was peripheral blood. Every receptor here comes from a human donor in a cohort sampled during active COVID-19.

The gene calls are TRBV3-1 (or the pseudogene TRBV3-2) and TRBJ2-3; 12 bases fit TRBD2. V lost 5 bases, J lost 1 base, and 4 bases stayed unmatched. CDR3 length: 16 amino acids. Per the germline V gene, CDR1 is LGHDT and CDR2 is YNNKEL (reference sequence). The CDR3 here is CASSKTSGSGTDTQYF. CDR3 sequence (DNA): TGTGCCAGCAGCAAGACTAGCGGGAGCGGCACAGATACGCAGTATTTT.

Of note for this clone: The junction departs from germline at one end; a sequencing error may be responsible. V is TRBV7-7 and J is TRBJ2-5; 7 bases agree with TRBD2. The CDR3 has 16 amino acids. Germline-derived CDR1 and CDR2 are SSHAT and FNYEAQ (reference sequence). The CDR3 spells CASSSGGAGRQETQYF. Written as DNA, the CDR3 is TGTGCTAGCAGCTCGGGGGGTGCAGGCCGCCAAGAGACCCAGTACTTC.

The V call is TRBV12-3 or TRBV12-4, the J call TRBJ2-2, with unresolved D. The ends were cut back, 3 bases at V and 6 bases at J, with 5 bases in the middle. The length of the CDR3 is 12 residues. Written as DNA, the CDR3 is TGTGCCAGCAGTTTCTGGCCCGGGGAGCTGTTTTTT. Protein: CASSFWPGELFF.

This clone has just a few counts. The chain carries TRBV7-2 and TRBJ1-5; D ambiguous. V was pared by 3 bases and J by 4 bases, with 10 bases between. The length of the CDR3 is 14 residues. Germline CDR1 SGHTA, CDR2 FQGNSA. The CDR3 loop reads CASSLGHLNQPQHF. CDR3 nucleotides: TGTGCCAGCAGCTTGGGCCACTTAAATCAGCCCCAGCATTTT.

The chain employs TRBV9 and TRBJ2-7; TRBD2 might be the D (6 bases). Germline loops: CDR1 SGDLS, CDR2 YYNGEE. Trimming cost V 1 base and J 2 bases, with 13 bases left between them. This CDR3 spans 15 amino acids. CDR3 amino acids: CASSVRGDFTYEQYF. The CDR3 DNA sequence: TGTGCCAGCAGCGTACGCGGGGACTTTACCTACGAGCAGTACTTC.

The chain joins TRBV5-4 to TRBJ2-1, with 9 bases aligning to TRBD2. The CDR3 totals 16 residues. CDR1 is SGHNT, CDR2 YYREEE, per germline (reference sequence). Germline trimming cut 4 bases from V and 4 bases from J; bases unmatched to any gene: 9. CDR3 amino acids: CASSLAGGPFYNEQFF. The CDR3 DNA sequence: TGTGCCAGCAGCCTGGCGGGAGGGCCGTTTTACAATGAGCAGTTCTTC.

V gene TRBV28 combines with J gene TRBJ1-2; D remains unclear. Germline assignment: CDR1 MDHEN and CDR2 SYDVKM. There are 16 residues in the CDR3. V gave up 5 bases and J gave up 4 bases, with 20 bases separating them. CDR3: CASSPLDQQAAYGYTF. CDR3 DNA: TGTGCCAGCAGTCCCCTTGACCAGCAGGCTGCCTATGGCTACACCTTC.

This clone was picked up one time. The J gene is TRBJ1-2, the V gene TRBV6-5, with D possibly being TRBD1 (6 bases). V lost 6 bases, J lost 7 bases, and 15 bases lay in between. Germline assignment: CDR1 MNHEY and CDR2 SVGAGI. The CDR3 runs 13 residues. The CDR3 protein is CASSLDRFSGYTF. CDR3 DNA: TGTGCCAGCAGCTTAGACAGGTTCTCTGGCTACACCTTC.

The chain joins TRBV28 to TRBJ1-2; no firm D call. The V gene lost 8 bases and the J gene lost 4 bases, with 17 bases spanning the gap. Germline V lookup: CDR1 MDHEN, CDR2 SYDVKM. This CDR3 is built from 14 residues. The CDR3 DNA reads as TGTGCCAGCCTCCGTGACCTACGGGGCTATGGCTACACCTTC. Residues: CASLRDLRGYGYTF.

The genes are TRBV6-6 and TRBJ1-1; D uncertain. Per germline, CDR1 MNHNY and CDR2 SVGAGI (reference sequence). The germline V and J ends were trimmed by 0 bases and 1 base, with 12 bases remaining between them. This CDR3 comprises 16 residues. The CDR3 DNA is TGTGCCAGCAGTTACTCCGTACTTGTATGGAACACTGAAGCTTTCTTT. It is translated as CASSYSVLVWNTEAFF.

The chain joins TRBV11-2 to TRBJ2-2; 8 bases map to TRBD1. From germline, CDR1 is SGHAT and CDR2 FQNNGV. With V trimmed by 5 bases and J by 7 bases, 6 bases remained unmatched. The CDR3 is 14 amino acids. The CDR3: CASSARTGNGELFF. In DNA form, the CDR3 reads TGTGCCAGCAGCGCCCGGACAGGGAACGGGGAGCTGTTTTTT.

This chain joins TRBV19 and TRBJ2-1, with TRBD2 identical over 7 bases. CDR3 length equals 20 residues. V lost 2 bases, J lost 2 bases, and 18 bases stayed unmatched. Germline CDR1 LNHDA, CDR2 SQIVND (reference sequence). Here the CDR3 DNA reads TGTGCCAGTAGTATACCACCCCGGGGGGTTCTGGGGGGGGCCTACAATGAGCAGTTCTTC. Protein sequence: CASSIPPRGVLGGAYNEQFF.

This clone was detected once. The chain is built from TRBV27 and TRBJ2-3, with a weak D call TRBD2 (5 bases). This CDR3 contains 16 residues. The V gene lost 5 bases and the J gene lost 2 bases, with 17 bases spanning the gap. Germline V gives CDR1 MNHEY, CDR2 SMNVEV (reference sequence). Here the CDR3 DNA reads TGTGCCAGCAGTACGCGGGTCGCATATTTCACAGATACGCAGTATTTT. It encodes CASSTRVAYFTDTQYF.

This chain links TRBV5-4 with TRBJ2-1, with 9 bases matching TRBD2. Germline CDR1 reads SGHNT; CDR2 reads YYREEE (reference sequence). V shed 0 bases, J shed 1 base, and the junction held 5 bases outside the gene matches. CDR3 size: 17 residues. The CDR3 loop reads CASSLANAGGSYNEQFF. In DNA, the CDR3 is TGTGCCAGCAGCTTGGCGAATGCGGGAGGGTCCTACAATGAGCAGTTCTTC. The full variable domain, rest sourced from reference TRBV5-4 and TRBJ2-1, is ETGVTQSPTHLIKTRGQQVTLRCSSQSGHNTVSWYQQALGQGPQFIFQYYREEENGRGNFPPRFSGLQFPNYSSELNVNALELDDSALYLCASSLANAGGSYNEQFFGPGTRLTVL.